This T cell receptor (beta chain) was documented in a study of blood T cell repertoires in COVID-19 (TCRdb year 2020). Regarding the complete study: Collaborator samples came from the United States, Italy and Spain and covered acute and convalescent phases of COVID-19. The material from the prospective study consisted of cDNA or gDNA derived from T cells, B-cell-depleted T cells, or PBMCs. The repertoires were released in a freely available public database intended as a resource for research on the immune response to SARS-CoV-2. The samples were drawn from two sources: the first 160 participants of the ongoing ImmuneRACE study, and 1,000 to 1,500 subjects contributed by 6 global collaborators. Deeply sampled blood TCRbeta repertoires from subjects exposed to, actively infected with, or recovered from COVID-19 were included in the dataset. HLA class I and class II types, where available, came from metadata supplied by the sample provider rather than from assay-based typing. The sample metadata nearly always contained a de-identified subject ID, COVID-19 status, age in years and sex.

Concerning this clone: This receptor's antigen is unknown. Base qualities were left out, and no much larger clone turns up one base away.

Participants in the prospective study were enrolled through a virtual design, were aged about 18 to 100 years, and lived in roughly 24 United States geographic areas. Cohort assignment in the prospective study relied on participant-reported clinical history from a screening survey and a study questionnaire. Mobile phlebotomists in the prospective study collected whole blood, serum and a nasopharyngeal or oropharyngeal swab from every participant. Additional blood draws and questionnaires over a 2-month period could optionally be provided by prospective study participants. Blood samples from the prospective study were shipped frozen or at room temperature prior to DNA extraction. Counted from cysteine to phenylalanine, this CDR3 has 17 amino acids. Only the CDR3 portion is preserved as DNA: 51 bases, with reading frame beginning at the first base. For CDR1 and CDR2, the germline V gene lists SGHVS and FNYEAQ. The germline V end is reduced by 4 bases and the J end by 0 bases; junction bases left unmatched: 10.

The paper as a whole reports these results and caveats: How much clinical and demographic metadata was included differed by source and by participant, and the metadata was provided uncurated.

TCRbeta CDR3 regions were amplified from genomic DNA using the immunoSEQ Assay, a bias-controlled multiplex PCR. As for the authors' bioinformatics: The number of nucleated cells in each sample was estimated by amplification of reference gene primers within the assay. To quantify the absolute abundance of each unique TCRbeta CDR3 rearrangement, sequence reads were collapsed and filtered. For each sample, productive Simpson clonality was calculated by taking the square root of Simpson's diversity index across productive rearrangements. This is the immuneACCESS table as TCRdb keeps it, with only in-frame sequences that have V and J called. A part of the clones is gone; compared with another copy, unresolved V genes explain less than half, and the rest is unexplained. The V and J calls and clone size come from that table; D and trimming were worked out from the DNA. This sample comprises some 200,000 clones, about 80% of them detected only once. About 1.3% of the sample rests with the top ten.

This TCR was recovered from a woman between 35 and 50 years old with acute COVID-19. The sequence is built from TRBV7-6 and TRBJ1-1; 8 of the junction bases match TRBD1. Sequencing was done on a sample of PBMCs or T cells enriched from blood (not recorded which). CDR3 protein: CASSYPRQGLMNTEAFF. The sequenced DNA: TGTGCCAGCAGCTACCCACGACAGGGGTTGATGAACACTGAAGCTTTCTTT.